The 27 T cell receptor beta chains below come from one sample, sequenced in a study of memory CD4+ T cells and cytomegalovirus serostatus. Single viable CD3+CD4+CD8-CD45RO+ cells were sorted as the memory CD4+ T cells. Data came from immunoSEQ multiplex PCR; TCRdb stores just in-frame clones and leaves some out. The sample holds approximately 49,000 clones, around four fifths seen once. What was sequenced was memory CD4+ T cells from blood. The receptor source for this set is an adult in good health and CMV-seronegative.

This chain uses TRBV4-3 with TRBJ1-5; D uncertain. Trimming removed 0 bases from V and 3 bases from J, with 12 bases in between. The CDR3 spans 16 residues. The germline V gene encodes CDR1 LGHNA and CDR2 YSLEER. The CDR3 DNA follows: TGCGCCAGCAGCCAAGATAGGGCTGGCCTCAATCAGCCCCAGCATTTT. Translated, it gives CASSQDRAGLNQPQHF.

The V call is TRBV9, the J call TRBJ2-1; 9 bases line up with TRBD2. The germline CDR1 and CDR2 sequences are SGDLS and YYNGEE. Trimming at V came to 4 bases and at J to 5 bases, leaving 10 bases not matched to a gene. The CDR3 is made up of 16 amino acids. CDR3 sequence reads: CASSPLEAGGHNEQFF. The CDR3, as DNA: TGTGCCAGCAGCCCCTTAGAAGCGGGGGGCCACAATGAGCAGTTCTTC.

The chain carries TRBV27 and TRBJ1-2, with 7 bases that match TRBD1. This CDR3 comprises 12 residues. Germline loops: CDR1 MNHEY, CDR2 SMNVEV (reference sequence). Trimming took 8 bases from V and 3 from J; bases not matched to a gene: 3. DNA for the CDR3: TGTGCCAGCTACAGGGGAGACTATGGCTACACCTTC. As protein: CASYRGDYGYTF.

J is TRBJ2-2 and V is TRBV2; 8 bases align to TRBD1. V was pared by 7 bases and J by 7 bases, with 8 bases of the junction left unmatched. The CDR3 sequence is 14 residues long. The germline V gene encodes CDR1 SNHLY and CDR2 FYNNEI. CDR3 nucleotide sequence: TGTGCCAGCAATGGGATAACAGGGGGCGGGGAGCTGTTTTTT. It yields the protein CASNGITGGGELFF.

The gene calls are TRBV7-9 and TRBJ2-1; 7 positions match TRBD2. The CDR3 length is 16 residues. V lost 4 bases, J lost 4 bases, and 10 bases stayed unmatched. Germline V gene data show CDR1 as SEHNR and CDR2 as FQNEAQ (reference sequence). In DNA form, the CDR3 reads TGTGCCAGCAGCTCCCCTGGAGCGGGGATATACAATGAGCAGTTCTTC. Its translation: CASSSPGAGIYNEQFF.

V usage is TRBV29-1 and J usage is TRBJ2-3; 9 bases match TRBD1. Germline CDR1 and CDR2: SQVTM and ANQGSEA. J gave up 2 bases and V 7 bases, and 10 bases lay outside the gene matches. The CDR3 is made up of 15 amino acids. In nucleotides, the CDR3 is TGCAGCGGCAAACAGGGGGCGCGTTCCACAGATACGCAGTATTTT. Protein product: CSGKQGARSTDTQYF.

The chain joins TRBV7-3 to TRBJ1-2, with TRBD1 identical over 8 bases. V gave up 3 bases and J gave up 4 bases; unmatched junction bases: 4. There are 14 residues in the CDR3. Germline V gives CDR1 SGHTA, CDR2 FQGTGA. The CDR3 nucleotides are TGTGCCAGCAGCTTTGACAGGGGTGGCTATGGCTACACCTTC. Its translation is CASSFDRGGYGYTF.

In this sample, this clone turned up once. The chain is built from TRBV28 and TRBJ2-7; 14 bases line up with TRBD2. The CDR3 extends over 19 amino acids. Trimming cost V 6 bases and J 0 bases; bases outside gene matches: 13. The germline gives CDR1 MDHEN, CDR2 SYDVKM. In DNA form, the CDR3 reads TGTGCCAGCAGCACACCGGGACTAGCGGGGGTCCAGAGCTCCTACGAGCAGTACTTC. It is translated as CASSTPGLAGVQSSYEQYF.

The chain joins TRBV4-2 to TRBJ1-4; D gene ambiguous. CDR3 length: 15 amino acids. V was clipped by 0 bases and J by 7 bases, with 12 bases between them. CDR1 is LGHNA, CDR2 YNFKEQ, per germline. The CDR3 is CASSQETAGAEKLFF. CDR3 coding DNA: TGTGCCAGCAGCCAAGAGACGGCGGGCGCTGAAAAACTGTTTTTT.

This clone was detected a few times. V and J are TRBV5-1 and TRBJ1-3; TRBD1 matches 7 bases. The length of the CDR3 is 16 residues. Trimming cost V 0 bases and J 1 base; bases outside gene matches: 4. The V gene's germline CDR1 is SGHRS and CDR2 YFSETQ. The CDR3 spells CASSLGMTGSGNTIYF. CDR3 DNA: TGCGCCAGCAGCTTGGGTATGACAGGGTCTGGAAACACCATATATTTT.

The CDR3 is CASSDRGRVGQYF. The CDR3 DNA reads TGTGCCAGTAGCGATAGGGGGCGCGTTGGGCAGTACTTC. The chain carries TRBV19 and TRBJ2-7, with TRBD1 matching over 7 bases. CDR3 length: 13 residues. Germline V gives CDR1 LNHDA, CDR2 SQIVND (reference sequence). V shed 6 bases and J 9 bases; nucleotides not matched to a gene: 11. The full variable domain, completed using reference TRBV19 and TRBJ2-7, is DGGITQSPKYLFRKEGQNVTLSCEQNLNHDAMYWYRQDPGQGLRLIYYSQIVNDFQKGDIAEGYSVSREKKESFPLTVTSAQKNPTAFYLCASSDRGRVGQYFGPGTRLTVT.

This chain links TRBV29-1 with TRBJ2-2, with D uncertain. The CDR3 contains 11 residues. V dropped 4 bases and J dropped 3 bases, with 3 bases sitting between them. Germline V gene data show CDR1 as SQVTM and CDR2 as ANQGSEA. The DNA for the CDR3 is TGCAGCGTTGGCCACACCGGGGAGCTGTTTTTT. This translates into CSVGHTGELFF.

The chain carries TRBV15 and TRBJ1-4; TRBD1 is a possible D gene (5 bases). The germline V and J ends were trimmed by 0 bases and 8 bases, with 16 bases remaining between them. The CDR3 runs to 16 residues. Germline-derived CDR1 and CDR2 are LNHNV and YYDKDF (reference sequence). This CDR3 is CATSREGPGTREKLFF. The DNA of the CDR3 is TGTGCCACCAGCAGAGAGGGGCCGGGGACTCGAGAAAAACTGTTTTTT.

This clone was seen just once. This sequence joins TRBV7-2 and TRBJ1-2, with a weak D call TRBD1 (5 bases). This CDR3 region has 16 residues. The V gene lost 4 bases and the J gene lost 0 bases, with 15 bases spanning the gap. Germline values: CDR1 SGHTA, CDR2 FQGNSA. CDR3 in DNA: TGTGCCAGCAGCTCGGGTGGGGGGAGAGCTAACTATGGCTACACCTTC. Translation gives CASSSGGGRANYGYTF. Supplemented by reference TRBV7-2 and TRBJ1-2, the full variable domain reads GAGVSQSPSNKVTEKGKDVELRCDPISGHTALYWYRQSLGQGLEFLIYFQGNSAPDKSGLPSDRFSAERTGGSVSTLTIQRTQQEDSAVYLCASSSGGGRANYGYTFGSGTRLTVV.

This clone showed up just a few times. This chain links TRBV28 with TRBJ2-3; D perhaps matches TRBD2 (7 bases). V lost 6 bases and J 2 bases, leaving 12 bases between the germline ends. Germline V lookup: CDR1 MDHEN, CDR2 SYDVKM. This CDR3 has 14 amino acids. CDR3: CASSRGGSTDTQYF. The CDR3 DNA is TGTGCCAGCAGCCGCGGGGGCTCCACAGATACGCAGTATTTT.

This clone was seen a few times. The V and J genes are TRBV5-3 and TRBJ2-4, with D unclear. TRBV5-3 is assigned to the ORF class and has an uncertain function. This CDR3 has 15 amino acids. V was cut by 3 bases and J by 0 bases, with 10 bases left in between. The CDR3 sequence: CARSSQVLAKNIQYF. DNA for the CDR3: TGTGCCAGAAGCTCCCAAGTTTTAGCCAAAAACATTCAGTACTTC.

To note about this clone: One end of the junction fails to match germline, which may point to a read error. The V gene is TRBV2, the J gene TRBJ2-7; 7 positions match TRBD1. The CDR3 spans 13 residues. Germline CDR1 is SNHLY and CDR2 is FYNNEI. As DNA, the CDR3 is TGTGCCAGCGGTGAGACAGGGAATTACGAGCAGTACTTC. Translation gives CASGETGNYEQYF.

DNA for the CDR3: TGTGCCAGCAGCATCCCCGGGACTAGAAAAGAGACCCAGTACTTC. Protein: CASSIPGTRKETQYF. The rearrangement links TRBV6-1 to TRBJ2-5, with 8 bases aligning to TRBD2. Germline CDR1 is MNHNS and CDR2 is SASEGT. The CDR3 is made up of 15 amino acids. V lost 6 bases and J lost 3; bases outside the gene matches: 9.

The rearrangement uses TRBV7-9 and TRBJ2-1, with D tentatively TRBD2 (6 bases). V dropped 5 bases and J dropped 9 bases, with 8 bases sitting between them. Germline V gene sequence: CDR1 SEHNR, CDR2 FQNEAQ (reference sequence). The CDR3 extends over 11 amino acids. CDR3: CASSLRGEQFF. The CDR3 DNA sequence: TGTGCCAGCAGCCTGCGGGGTGAGCAGTTCTTC. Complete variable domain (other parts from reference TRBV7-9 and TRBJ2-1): DTGVSQNPRHKITKRGQNVTFRCDPISEHNRLYWYRQTLGQGPEFLTYFQNEAQLEKSRLLSDRFSAERPKGSFSTLEIQRTEQGDSAMYLCASSLRGEQFFGPGTRLTVL.

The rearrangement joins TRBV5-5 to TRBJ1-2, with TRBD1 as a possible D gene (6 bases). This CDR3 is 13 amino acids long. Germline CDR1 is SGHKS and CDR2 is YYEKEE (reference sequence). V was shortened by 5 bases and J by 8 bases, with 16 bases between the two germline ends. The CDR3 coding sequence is TGTGCCAGCAGGGGTATACAGGGCGGGGGCTACACCTTC. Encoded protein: CASRGIQGGGYTF.

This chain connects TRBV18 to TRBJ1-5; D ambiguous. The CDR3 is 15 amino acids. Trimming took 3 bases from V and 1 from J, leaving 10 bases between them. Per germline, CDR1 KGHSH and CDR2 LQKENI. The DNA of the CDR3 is TGTGCCAGCTCACCGGAGACGGGGAGCAATCAGCCCCAGCATTTT. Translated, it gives CASSPETGSNQPQHF.

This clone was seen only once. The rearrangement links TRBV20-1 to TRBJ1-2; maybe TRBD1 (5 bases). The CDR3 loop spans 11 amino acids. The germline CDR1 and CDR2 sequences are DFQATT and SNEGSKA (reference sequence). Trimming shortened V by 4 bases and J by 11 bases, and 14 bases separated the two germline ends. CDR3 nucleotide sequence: TGCAGTGCTATGTGGGGGGAGGGTTACACCTTC. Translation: CSAMWGEGYTF.

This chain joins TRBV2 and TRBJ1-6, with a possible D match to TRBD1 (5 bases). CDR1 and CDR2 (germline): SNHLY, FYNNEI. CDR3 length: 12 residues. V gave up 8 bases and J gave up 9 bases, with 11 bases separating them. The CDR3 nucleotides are TGTGCCAGCGGGGACGGGCCTTCACCCCTCCACTTT. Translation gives CASGDGPSPLHF.

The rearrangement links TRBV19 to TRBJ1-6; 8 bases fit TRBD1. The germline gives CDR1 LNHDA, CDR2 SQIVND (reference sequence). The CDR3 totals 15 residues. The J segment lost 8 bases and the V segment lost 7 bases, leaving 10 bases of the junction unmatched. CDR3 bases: TGTGCCAGTACGGCGTCAGGGGGCGCGGATTCACCCCTCCACTTT. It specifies CASTASGGADSPLHF.

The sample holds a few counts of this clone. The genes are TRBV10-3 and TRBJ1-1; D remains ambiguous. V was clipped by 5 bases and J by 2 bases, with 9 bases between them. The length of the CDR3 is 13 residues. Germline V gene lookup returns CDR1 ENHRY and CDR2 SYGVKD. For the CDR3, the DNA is TGTGCCATCAGTCACAGAACAAACACTGAAGCTTTCTTT. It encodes CAISHRTNTEAFF.

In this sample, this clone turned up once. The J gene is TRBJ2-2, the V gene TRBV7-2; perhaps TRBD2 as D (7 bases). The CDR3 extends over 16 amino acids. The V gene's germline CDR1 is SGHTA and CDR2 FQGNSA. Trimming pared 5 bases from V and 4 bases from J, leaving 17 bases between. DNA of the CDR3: TGTGCCAGCAGCATTCTACGCGGGGGCTTCACCGGGGAGCTGTTTTTT. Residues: CASSILRGGFTGELFF.

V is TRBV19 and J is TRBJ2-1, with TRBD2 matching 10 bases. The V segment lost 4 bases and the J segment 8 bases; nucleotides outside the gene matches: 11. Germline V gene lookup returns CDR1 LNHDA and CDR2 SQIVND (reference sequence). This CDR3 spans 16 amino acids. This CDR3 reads CASSTPFSGGADEQFF. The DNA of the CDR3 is TGTGCCAGTAGTACCCCATTCAGCGGGGGGGCTGATGAGCAGTTCTTC. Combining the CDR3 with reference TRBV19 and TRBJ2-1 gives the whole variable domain DGGITQSPKYLFRKEGQNVTLSCEQNLNHDAMYWYRQDPGQGLRLIYYSQIVNDFQKGDIAEGYSVSREKKESFPLTVTSAQKNPTAFYLCASSTPFSGGADEQFFGPGTRLTVL.